This TCR beta chain was captured by sequencing in a study of shared clonotypes between healthy human individuals. Per the germline V gene, CDR1 is SGHTA and CDR2 is FQGNSA. J lost 4 bases, V lost 2 bases, and 14 bases had no gene match. CDR3 length equals 18 residues. Clones were sequenced by immunoSEQ multiplex PCR, and TCRdb holds only the in-frame ones, with some missing. The repertoire holds roughly 1.4 million clones, with about 98.5% as singletons. The sample comprised naive CD4+ T cells sorted from blood. Subset indicated: CD45RA+ positively selected. The chain links TRBV7-2 to TRBJ2-7; TRBD2 matches at 10 bases. This clonotype was obtained from a man aged 25-45 years in good health. CDR3 sequence: CASSLSAAGGSLGYEQYF. CDR3 DNA: TGTGCCAGCAGCTTATCCGCAGCGGGAGGGTCCCTGGGGTACGAGCAGTACTTC.